The present T cell receptor (beta chain) was sequenced within a study of shared clonotypes between healthy human individuals. At a deep level, the assay was run. Produced via immunoSEQ multiplex PCR; TCRdb's table is partial and in-frame only. Of about 960,000 clones listed, over 75% are singletons. The CDR3 loop spans 14 amino acids. The germline V gene encodes CDR1 SGHDT and CDR2 YYEEEE. V was clipped by 3 bases and J by 3 bases; unmatched bases: 5. The clonotype comes from a man aged 18 to 30 in good health. Sequencing was done on a sample of memory CD4+ T cells sorted from blood. Subset defined: CD45RA-negative fraction. V and J are TRBV5-6 and TRBJ2-7; 8 positions match TRBD1. The CDR3: CASSWTGKIYEQYF. CDR3 nucleotide sequence: TGTGCCAGCAGCTGGACAGGGAAGATCTACGAGCAGTACTTC.